The clone carrying this T cell receptor (beta chain) was picked up one time. Antigen specificity is unknown. This sample is drawn from a study of T cell responses to AZD1222 COVID-19 vaccine. The study, taken as a whole, reports: Repertoire samples came only from after the peak T cell response. White British people made up most donors, females outnumbered males, and clonal diversity was possibly underestimated. Spike-specific TCR breadth and depth grew following two AZD1222 doses.

Profiled with immunoSEQ multiplex PCR; TCRdb holds only in-frame clones, not every one. This table holds 250,000 to 300,000 clones, about 94% found once. The CDR3 runs to 15 residues. Trimming shortened V by 4 bases and J by 3 bases, and 16 bases separated the two germline ends. The germline CDR1 and CDR2 sequences are LNHNV and YYDKDF (reference sequence). The gene calls are TRBV15 and TRBJ2-7, with a weak D call TRBD2 (5 bases). The receptor was derived from an adult who received the AZD1222 COVID-19 vaccine. The source was peripheral blood, collected 28 days after the second AZD1222 dose. In DNA form, the CDR3 reads TGTGCCACCAGCACCCCAAGGATCGGACTCTACGAGCAGTACTTC. This gives the protein CATSTPRIGLYEQYF.